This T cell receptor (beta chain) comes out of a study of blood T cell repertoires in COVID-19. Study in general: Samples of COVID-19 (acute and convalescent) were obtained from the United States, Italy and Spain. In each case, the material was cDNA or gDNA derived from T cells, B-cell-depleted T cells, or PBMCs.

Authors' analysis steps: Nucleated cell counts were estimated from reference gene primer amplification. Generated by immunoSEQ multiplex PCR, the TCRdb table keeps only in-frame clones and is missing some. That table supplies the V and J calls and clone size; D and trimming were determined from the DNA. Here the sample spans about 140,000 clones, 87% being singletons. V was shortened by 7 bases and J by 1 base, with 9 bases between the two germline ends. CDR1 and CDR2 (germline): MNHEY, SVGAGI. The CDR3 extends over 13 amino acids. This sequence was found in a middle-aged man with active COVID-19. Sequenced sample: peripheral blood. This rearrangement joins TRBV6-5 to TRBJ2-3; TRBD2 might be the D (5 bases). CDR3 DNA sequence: TGTGCCAGCACTCCCGGGGGCACAGATACGCAGTATTTT. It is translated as CASTPGGTDTQYF.